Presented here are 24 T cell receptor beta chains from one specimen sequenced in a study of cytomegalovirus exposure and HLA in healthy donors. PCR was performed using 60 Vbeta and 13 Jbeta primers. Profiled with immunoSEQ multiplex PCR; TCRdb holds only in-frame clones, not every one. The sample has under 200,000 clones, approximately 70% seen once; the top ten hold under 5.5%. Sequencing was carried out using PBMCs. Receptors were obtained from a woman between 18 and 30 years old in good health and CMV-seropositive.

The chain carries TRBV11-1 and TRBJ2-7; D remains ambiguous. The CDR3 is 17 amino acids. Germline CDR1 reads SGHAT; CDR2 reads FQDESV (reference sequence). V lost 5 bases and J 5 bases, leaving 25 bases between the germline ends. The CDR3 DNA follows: TGTGCCAGCAGCCGATTAATCGACGGAGAGTGGAAGGACGAGCAGTACTTC. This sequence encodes CASSRLIDGEWKDEQYF. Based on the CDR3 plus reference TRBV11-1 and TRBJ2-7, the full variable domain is EAEVAQSPRYKITEKSQAVAFWCDPISGHATLYWYRQILGQGPELLVQFQDESVVDDSQLPKDRFSAERLKGVDSTLKIQPAELGDSAMYLCASSRLIDGEWKDEQYFGPGTRLTVT.

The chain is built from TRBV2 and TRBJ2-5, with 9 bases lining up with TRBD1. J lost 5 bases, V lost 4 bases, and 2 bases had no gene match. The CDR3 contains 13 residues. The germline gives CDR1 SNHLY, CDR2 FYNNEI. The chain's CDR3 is CASSGDRVETQYF. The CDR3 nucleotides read TGTGCCAGCAGTGGGGACAGGGTTGAGACCCAGTACTTC.

CDR3 sequence reads: CASSQRNRDQETQYF. The CDR3 coding sequence is TGCGCCAGCAGCCAACGGAACAGGGATCAAGAGACCCAGTACTTC. The chain couples TRBV4-1 to TRBJ2-5; a weak D match, TRBD1 (6 bases). The CDR3 has 15 amino acids. The V gene's germline CDR1 is MGHRA and CDR2 YSYEKL. Trimming removed 2 bases at V and 2 bases at J, with 12 bases between.

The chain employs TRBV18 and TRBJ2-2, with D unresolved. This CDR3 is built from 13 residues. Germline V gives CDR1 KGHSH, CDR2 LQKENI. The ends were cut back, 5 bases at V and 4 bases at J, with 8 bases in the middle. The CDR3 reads CASSSTGTGELFF. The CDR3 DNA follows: TGTGCCAGCTCATCTACCGGCACCGGGGAGCTGTTTTTT.

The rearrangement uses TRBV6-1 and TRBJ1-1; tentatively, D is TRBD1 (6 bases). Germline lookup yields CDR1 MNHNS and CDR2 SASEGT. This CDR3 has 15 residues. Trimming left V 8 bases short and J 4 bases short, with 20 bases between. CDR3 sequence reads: CASGGGQVGTTEAFF. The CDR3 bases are TGTGCCAGCGGGGGGGGGCAGGTGGGGACCACTGAAGCTTTCTTT.

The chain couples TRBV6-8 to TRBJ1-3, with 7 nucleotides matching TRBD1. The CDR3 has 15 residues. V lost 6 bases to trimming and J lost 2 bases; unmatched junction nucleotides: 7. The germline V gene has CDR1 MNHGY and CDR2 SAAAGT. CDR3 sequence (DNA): TGTGCCAGCAGGGGCTTAGACAGGGCTGGAAACACCATATATTTT. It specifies CASRGLDRAGNTIYF.

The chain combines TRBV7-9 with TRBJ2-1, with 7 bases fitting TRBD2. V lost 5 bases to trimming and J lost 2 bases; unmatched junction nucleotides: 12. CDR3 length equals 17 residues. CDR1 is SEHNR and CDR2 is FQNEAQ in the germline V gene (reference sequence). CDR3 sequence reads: CASSTAWRGNTYNEQFF. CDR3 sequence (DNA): TGTGCCAGCAGCACCGCCTGGCGGGGGAATACCTACAATGAGCAGTTCTTC.

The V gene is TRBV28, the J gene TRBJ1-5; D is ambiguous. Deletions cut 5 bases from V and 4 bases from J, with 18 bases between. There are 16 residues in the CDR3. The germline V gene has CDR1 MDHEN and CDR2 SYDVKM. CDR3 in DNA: TGTGCCAGCAGTCACTCCCCGCAGGCGGGGAATCAGCCCCAGCATTTT. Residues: CASSHSPQAGNQPQHF. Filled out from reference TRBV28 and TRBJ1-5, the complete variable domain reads DVKVTQSSRYLVKRTGEKVFLECVQDMDHENMFWYRQDPGLGLRLIYFSYDVKMKEKGDIPEGYSVSREKKERFSLILESASTNQTSMYLCASSHSPQAGNQPQHFGDGTRLSIL.

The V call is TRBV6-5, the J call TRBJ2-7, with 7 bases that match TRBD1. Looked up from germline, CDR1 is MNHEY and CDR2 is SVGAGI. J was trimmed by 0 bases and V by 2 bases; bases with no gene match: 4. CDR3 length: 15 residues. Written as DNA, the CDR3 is TGTGCCAGCAGTTACAAACCAGGGGGCTCCTACGAGCAGTACTTC. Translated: CASSYKPGGSYEQYF.

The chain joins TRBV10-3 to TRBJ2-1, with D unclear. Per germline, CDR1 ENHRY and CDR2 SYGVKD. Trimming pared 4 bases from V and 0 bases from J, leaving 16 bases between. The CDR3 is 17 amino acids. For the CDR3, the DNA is TGTGCCATCAGTGGCCCGGCCGAAGGCGGCTCCTACAATGAGCAGTTCTTC. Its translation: CAISGPAEGGSYNEQFF.

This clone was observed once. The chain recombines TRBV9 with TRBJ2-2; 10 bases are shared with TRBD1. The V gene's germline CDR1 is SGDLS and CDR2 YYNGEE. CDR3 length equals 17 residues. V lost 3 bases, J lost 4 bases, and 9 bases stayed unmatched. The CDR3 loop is CASSDFRDRGSTGELFF. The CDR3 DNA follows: TGTGCCAGCAGCGACTTCCGGGACAGGGGATCCACCGGGGAGCTGTTTTTT. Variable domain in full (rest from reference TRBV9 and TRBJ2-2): DSGVTQTPKHLITATGQRVTLRCSPRSGDLSVYWYQQSLDQGLQFLIQYYNGEERAKGNILERFSAQQFPDLHSELNLSSLELGDSALYFCASSDFRDRGSTGELFFGEGSRLTVL.

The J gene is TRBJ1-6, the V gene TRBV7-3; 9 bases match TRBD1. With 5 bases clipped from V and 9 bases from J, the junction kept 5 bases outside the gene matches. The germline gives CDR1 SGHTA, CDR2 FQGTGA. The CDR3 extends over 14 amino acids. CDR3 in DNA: TGTGCCAGCAGCGAGGGACAGGGAGGTTCACCCCTCCACTTT. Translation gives CASSEGQGGSPLHF.

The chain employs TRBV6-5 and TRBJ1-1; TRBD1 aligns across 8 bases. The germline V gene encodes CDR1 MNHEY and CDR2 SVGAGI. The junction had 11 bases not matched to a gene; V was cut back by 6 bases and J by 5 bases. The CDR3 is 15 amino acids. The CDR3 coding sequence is TGTGCCAGCAGCAATTACAGGGGGATGCATACTGAAGCTTTCTTT. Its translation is CASSNYRGMHTEAFF.

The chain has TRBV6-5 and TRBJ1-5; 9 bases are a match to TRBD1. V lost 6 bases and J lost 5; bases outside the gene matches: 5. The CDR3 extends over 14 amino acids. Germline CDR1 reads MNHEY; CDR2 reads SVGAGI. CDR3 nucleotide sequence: TGTGCCAGCAGGCCAGGGACAGGGTATCAGCCCCAGCATTTT. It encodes CASRPGTGYQPQHF.

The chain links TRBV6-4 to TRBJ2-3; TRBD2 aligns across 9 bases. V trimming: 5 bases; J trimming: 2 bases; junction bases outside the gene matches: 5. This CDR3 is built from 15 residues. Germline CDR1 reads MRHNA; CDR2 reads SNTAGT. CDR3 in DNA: TGTGCCAGCAGTAGGACTAGCGAGTTCACAGATACGCAGTATTTT. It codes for CASSRTSEFTDTQYF.

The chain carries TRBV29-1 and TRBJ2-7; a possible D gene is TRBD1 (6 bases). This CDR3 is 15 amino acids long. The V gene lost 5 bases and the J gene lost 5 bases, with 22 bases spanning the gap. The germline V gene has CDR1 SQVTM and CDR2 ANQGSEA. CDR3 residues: CSVRQESTTNHEQYF. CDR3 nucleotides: TGCAGCGTTAGACAGGAATCCACCACGAACCACGAGCAGTACTTC.

Here the CDR3 reads CASSYSIGGRNTEAFF. The CDR3 DNA reads as TGTGCCAGCAGTTACTCGATCGGGGGTCGTAACACTGAAGCTTTCTTT. The gene calls are TRBV6-5 and TRBJ1-1, with D possibly matching TRBD1 (5 bases). The CDR3 has 16 amino acids. Trimming removed 0 bases at V and 2 bases at J, with 13 bases between. The germline V gene has CDR1 MNHEY and CDR2 SVGAGI.

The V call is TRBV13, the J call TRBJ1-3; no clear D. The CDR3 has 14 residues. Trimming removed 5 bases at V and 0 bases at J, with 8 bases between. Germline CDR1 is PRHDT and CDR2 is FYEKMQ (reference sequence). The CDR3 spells CASSGKSSGNTIYF. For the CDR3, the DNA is TGTGCCAGCAGCGGCAAAAGCTCTGGAAACACCATATATTTT.

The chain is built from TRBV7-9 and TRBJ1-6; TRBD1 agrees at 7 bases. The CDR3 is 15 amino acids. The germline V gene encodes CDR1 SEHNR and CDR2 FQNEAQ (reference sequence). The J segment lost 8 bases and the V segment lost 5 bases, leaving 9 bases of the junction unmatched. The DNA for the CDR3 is TGTGCCAGCAGCCCGCCCAGGGGGAATTATTCACCCCTCCACTTT. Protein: CASSPPRGNYSPLHF.

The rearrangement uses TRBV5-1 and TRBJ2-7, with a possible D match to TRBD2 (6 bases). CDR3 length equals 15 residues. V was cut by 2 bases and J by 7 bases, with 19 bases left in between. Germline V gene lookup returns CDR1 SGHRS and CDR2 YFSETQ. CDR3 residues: CASSFGSGPLLEQYF. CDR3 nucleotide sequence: TGCGCCAGCAGCTTTGGTAGCGGCCCCCTTCTGGAGCAGTACTTC. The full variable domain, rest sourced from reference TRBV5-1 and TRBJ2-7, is KAGVTQTPRYLIKTRGQQVTLSCSPISGHRSVSWYQQTPGQGLQFLFEYFSETQRNKGNFPGRFSGRQFSNSRSEMNVSTLELGDSALYLCASSFGSGPLLEQYFGPGTRLTVT.

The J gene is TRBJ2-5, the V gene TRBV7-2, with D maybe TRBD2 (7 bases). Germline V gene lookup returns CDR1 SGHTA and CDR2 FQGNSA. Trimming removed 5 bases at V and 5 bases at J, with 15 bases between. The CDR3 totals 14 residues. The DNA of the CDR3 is TGTGCCAGCAGCCCAAGGGGGGGGCCGGAGACCCAGTACTTC. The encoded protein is CASSPRGGPETQYF.

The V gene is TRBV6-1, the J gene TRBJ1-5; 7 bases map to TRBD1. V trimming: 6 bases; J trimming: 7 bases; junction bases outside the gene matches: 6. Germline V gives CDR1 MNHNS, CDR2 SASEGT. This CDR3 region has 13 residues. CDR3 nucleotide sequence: TGTGCCAGCAGCCGACAGGGTGACCAGCCCCAGCATTTT. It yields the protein CASSRQGDQPQHF.

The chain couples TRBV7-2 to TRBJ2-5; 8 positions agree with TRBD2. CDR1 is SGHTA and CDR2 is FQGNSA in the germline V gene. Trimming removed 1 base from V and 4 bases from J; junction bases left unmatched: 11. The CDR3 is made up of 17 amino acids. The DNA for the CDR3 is TGTGCCAGCAGCTTAGGGTCGGCGGGGGGAGACGGAGAGACCCAGTACTTC. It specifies CASSLGSAGGDGETQYF.

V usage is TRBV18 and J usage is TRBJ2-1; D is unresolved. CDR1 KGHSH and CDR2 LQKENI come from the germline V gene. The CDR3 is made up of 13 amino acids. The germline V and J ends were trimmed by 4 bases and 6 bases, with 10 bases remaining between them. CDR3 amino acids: CASSLSPSNEQFF. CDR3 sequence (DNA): TGTGCCAGCTCACTAAGTCCTAGCAATGAGCAGTTCTTC.